Included here is one T cell receptor beta chain sequence, with context. This sample's treatment: oral pan-JAK inhibitor, 5-10 mg twice daily. The CDR3 consists of 16 residues. The germline V gene has CDR1 SGHDT and CDR2 YYEEEE. With 4 bases clipped from V and 1 base from J, the junction kept 7 bases outside the gene matches. The source of the sample is a study of CD8+ T cells in alopecia areata. Study as a whole: Patients received oral tofacitinib, 5 to 10 mg twice daily, for moderate-to-severe alopecia areata.

Following RNA extraction, reverse transcription yielded cDNA that acted as the sequencing template. The data were produced by immunoSEQ multiplex PCR, yet TCRdb's version contains in-frame clones alone and is incomplete. The table has 170,000 or so clones, around 50% seen once. Source: CD8+ T cells sorted from blood, taken at week 24, from a patient treated with tofacitinib. The receptor was isolated from a human donor with alopecia areata. The chain has TRBV5-6 and TRBJ1-5; 8 nucleotides match TRBD1. In DNA form, the CDR3 reads TGTGCCAGCAGCCTTGAGACAGGGGCGAGCAATCAGCCCCAGCATTTT. Its protein product is CASSLETGASNQPQHF.